The present T cell receptor (beta chain) was sequenced within a study of response to subunit inactivated influenza vaccine. This CDR3 comprises 15 residues. The germline V gene encodes CDR1 SGDLS and CDR2 YYNGEE. With 0 bases clipped from V and 4 bases from J, the junction kept 7 bases outside the gene matches. Regarding this clonotype: What it recognizes is unknown.

The study's findings and limits: Authors suggested that a seasonal influenza vaccination recruits few new T cells each time.

TCRdb ran MiXCR on the RT-PCR reads and lists one entry per CDR3 protein. The table shows about 190,000 distinct CDR3 sequences, with about an eighth occurring only once. The J gene is TRBJ2-7, the V gene TRBV9; the match to TRBD2 covers 7 bases. The TCR was taken from a man aged 45-65 years who received an inactivated influenza vaccine. The material sequenced was CD8+ T cells sorted from PBMCs, taken roughly 5 days after vaccination. CDR3 bases: TGTGCCAGCAGCGTAGGCGGGGGAAGGGCTTACGAGCAGTACTTC. As protein: CASSVGGGRAYEQYF.